One T cell receptor (beta chain) is described in this entry. A J-beta primer mix and a sample-barcoded 5' primer were used in a second PCR of roughly 7 to 12 cycles. TCRdb reprocessed the 5' RACE reads with MiXCR, giving one entry per CDR3 protein. The data show about 730,000 distinct CDR3 sequences, 40% to 45% seen once. This sample was included in a study of blood T cells in healthy people across ages. This TCR came from a woman aged 60-75 years in good health. Sequencing was carried out using blood.

The CDR3 region is CASSLGDRVTEQFF. The CDR3 DNA reads as TGTGCCAGCAGCTTGGGGGACAGGGTTACTGAGCAGTTCTTC. The V and J genes are TRBV5-4 and TRBJ2-1, with 9 positions matching TRBD1. Trimming at V came to 0 bases and at J to 9 bases, leaving 4 bases not matched to a gene. This CDR3 region has 14 residues. Germline V gene lookup returns CDR1 SGHNT and CDR2 YYREEE (reference sequence).